One T cell receptor beta chain is described in this entry. The antigen is not known. The data were obtained in a study of T cells in Graves' hyperthyroidism and ophthalmopathy. TCR beta CDR3 region amplification was performed from RNA transcripts. RT-PCR in the first round (using the HTBI primer set) targeted the TCR CDR3. TCRdb ran MiXCR on the multiplex PCR reads and lists one entry per CDR3 protein. This sample has 400,000 or so distinct CDR3 sequences; over 11% occur once, and the top ten carry 25% to 30%. Enrolled ophthalmopathy patients presented with a Clinical Activity Score of at least 3, a NOSPECS grade of at least 4, and disease duration under 3 months. Uncontrolled infection, other autoimmune disease, pregnancy or lactation led to exclusion. Isolation of PBMCs was performed on roughly 9 ml fresh peripheral blood. Germline trimming cut 3 bases from V and 2 bases from J; bases unmatched to any gene: 5. Germline values: CDR1 LGHNA, CDR2 YNFKEQ. The CDR3 is made up of 16 amino acids.

Overall study findings and caveats: Separation of ophthalmopathy from stable hyperthyroidism was achieved by a 13 V-J model.

The sequencing sample was made of blood. The V gene is TRBV4-2, the J gene TRBJ1-3; 9 bases are a match to TRBD1. The clonotype was recovered from a man aged 45-60 years with Graves' ophthalmopathy. The DNA for the CDR3 is TGTGCCAGCAGCCAGGACCGGACAGGGGCTGGAAACACCATATATTTT. Its translation: CASSQDRTGAGNTIYF.